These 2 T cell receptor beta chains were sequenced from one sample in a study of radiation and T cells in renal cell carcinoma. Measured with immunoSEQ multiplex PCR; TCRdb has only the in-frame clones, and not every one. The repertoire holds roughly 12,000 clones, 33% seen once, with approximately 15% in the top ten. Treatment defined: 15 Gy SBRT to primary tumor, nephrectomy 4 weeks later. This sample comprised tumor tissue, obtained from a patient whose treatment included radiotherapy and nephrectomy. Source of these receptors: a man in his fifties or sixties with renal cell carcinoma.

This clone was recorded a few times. In DNA, the CDR3 is TGTGCCAGCAGTCCGACTAGCTTTCGGGCCGGGGAGCTGTTTTTT. Protein product: CASSPTSFRAGELFF. The J gene is TRBJ2-2, the V gene TRBV7-9; 7 bases are shared with TRBD2. The germline gives CDR1 SEHNR, CDR2 FQNEAQ (reference sequence). CDR3 length: 15 residues. The V and J ends lost 6 bases and 6 bases, in that order; junction bases with no gene match: 10.

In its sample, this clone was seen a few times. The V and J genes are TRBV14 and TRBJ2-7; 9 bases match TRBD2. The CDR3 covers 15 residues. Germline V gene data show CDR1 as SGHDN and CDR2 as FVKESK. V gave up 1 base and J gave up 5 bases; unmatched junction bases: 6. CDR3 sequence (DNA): TGTGCCAGCAGCCAAGGTGGAGCGGGGGGCCACGAGCAGTACTTC. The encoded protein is CASSQGGAGGHEQYF.